This passage covers 17 T cell receptor beta chains from one sample sequenced in a study of blood T cell repertoires in COVID-19. Assay: immunoSEQ multiplex PCR; the TCRdb copy retains only in-frame clones and omits some. Among approximately 170,000 clones, about 85% were seen once, and the ten largest hold about 6.9%. Sequenced material: peripheral blood. The receptors originated from an elderly man with COVID-19, enrolled during active disease.

The chain carries TRBV28 and TRBJ1-3, with 8 bases aligning to TRBD1. Germline loops: CDR1 MDHEN, CDR2 SYDVKM. This CDR3 has 17 residues. The junction had 12 bases not matched to a gene; V was cut back by 4 bases and J by 4 bases. CDR3 in DNA: TGTGCCAGCAGTTCCGCCCCAGGGGGCGCTTCAGGAAACACCATATATTTT. Protein: CASSSAPGGASGNTIYF.

As for this clone: A junction end diverges from the germline sequence, so it may reflect a read error. Other DNA variants within this sample encode the same CDR3. The chain links TRBV7-8 to TRBJ2-2; tentative D call: TRBD2 (5 bases). Per germline, CDR1 SGHVS and CDR2 FQNEAQ. The CDR3 runs to 14 residues. The CDR3 nucleotides read TGTGCCAGCAGCTTCTCCAGGAACACCGGGGAGTTGTTTTTT. Translated, it gives CASSFSRNTGELFF.

The J gene is TRBJ2-2, the V gene TRBV19; 7 bases fit TRBD2. J gave up 6 bases and V 3 bases, and 1 base lay outside the gene matches. Germline V gene sequence: CDR1 LNHDA, CDR2 SQIVND (reference sequence). The CDR3 length is 13 residues. The DNA for the CDR3 is TGTGCCAGTAGTATGGGAGGGTCCGGGGAGCTGTTTTTT. Amino acids: CASSMGGSGELFF.

The rearrangement links TRBV9 to TRBJ1-2; TRBD1 matches 8 bases. The germline gives CDR1 SGDLS, CDR2 YYNGEE. V trimming: 3 bases; J trimming: 7 bases; junction bases outside the gene matches: 5. The CDR3 is 13 residues long. CDR3 protein: CASSAGQGGGYTF. In nucleotides, the CDR3 is TGTGCCAGCAGCGCAGGACAGGGCGGTGGCTACACCTTC.

The CDR3 bases are TGTGCCAGCAGAACTGCGACAGCAAATAATGAAAAACTGTTTTTT. Translated, it gives CASRTATANNEKLFF. The chain joins TRBV6-5 to TRBJ1-4, with a weak D call TRBD1 (5 bases). The CDR3 covers 15 residues. V was pared by 6 bases and J by 4 bases, with 15 bases between. Per germline, CDR1 MNHEY and CDR2 SVGAGI.

This clone appeared a single time. J is TRBJ2-1 and V is TRBV5-4, with a weak D call TRBD1 (6 bases). The CDR3 totals 16 residues. Looked up from germline, CDR1 is SGHNT and CDR2 is YYREEE (reference sequence). With 2 bases removed from V and 5 bases from J, the gap between germline ends came to 17 bases. The CDR3 is CASSLGRNRVDNEQFF. For the CDR3, the DNA is TGTGCCAGCAGCTTAGGGCGCAACAGGGTTGACAATGAGCAGTTCTTC. The complete variable domain, with remaining parts taken from reference TRBV5-4 and TRBJ2-1, reads ETGVTQSPTHLIKTRGQQVTLRCSSQSGHNTVSWYQQALGQGPQFIFQYYREEENGRGNFPPRFSGLQFPNYSSELNVNALELDDSALYLCASSLGRNRVDNEQFFGPGTRLTVL.

The chain recombines TRBV9 with TRBJ2-3; 10 bases line up with TRBD2. V dropped 4 bases and J dropped 0; count of bases not matched to a gene: 2. CDR3 length equals 15 residues. Germline V gene data show CDR1 as SGDLS and CDR2 as YYNGEE. For the CDR3, the DNA is TGTGCCAGCAGCCCAGCGGGGGGGAGCACAGATACGCAGTATTTT. Translating gives CASSPAGGSTDTQYF.

The chain uses TRBV5-1 and TRBJ1-5; 7 bases match TRBD1. V lost 0 bases, J lost 7 bases, and 4 bases stayed unmatched. Germline V gene lookup returns CDR1 SGHRS and CDR2 YFSETQ. This CDR3 is 14 amino acids long. The CDR3 sequence: CASSLEGQSQPQHF. CDR3 nucleotides: TGCGCCAGCAGCTTGGAGGGACAGAGCCAGCCCCAGCATTTT.

V is TRBV7-2 and J is TRBJ1-2; possible D gene TRBD1, 5 bases. The V gene lost 3 bases and the J gene lost 4 bases, with 12 bases spanning the gap. CDR1 and CDR2 from the germline V gene are SGHTA and FQGNSA. This CDR3 region has 14 residues. In nucleotides, the CDR3 is TGTGCCAGCAGCTTGACGGGGGTTAGCTATGGCTACACCTTC. Its protein product is CASSLTGVSYGYTF. Full variable domain (rest looked up from reference TRBV7-2 and TRBJ1-2): GAGVSQSPSNKVTEKGKDVELRCDPISGHTALYWYRQSLGQGLEFLIYFQGNSAPDKSGLPSDRFSAERTGGSVSTLTIQRTQQEDSAVYLCASSLTGVSYGYTFGSGTRLTVV.

This chain joins TRBV7-2 and TRBJ2-7; possible D gene TRBD1, 6 bases. Trimming cost V 0 bases and J 4 bases, with 13 bases left between them. The V gene's germline CDR1 is SGHTA and CDR2 FQGNSA. This CDR3 has 15 amino acids. The CDR3 sequence is CASSLAAGAVYEQYF. DNA of the CDR3: TGTGCCAGCAGCTTAGCGGCAGGGGCCGTATACGAGCAGTACTTC.

The chain recombines TRBV6-5 with TRBJ2-1, with 11 bases that match TRBD1. The germline V gene encodes CDR1 MNHEY and CDR2 SVGAGI. V shed 2 bases and J 2 bases; nucleotides not matched to a gene: 2. This CDR3 is 16 amino acids long. The CDR3: CASSYKGQGAYNEQFF. The CDR3 DNA sequence: TGTGCCAGCAGTTACAAGGGACAGGGGGCCTACAATGAGCAGTTCTTC.

The chain has TRBV13 and TRBJ2-1; 9 bases fit TRBD1. Germline loops: CDR1 PRHDT, CDR2 FYEKMQ (reference sequence). Trimming at V came to 6 bases and at J to 6 bases, leaving 9 bases not matched to a gene. CDR3 length: 15 amino acids. This CDR3 is CASSPYRGQGNEQFF. The CDR3 DNA sequence: TGTGCCAGCAGTCCCTACAGGGGGCAAGGCAATGAGCAGTTCTTC.

Here the CDR3 reads CASSYDRLSYEQYF. CDR3 DNA: TGTGCCAGCAGTTACGACAGACTCTCCTACGAGCAGTACTTC. The chain employs TRBV6-5 and TRBJ2-7, with a tentative D call TRBD1 (5 bases). The CDR3 length is 14 residues. Looked up from germline, CDR1 is MNHEY and CDR2 is SVGAGI. Trimming pared 2 bases from V and 0 bases from J, leaving 8 bases between.

V and J are TRBV11-2 and TRBJ2-3, with TRBD1 identical over 10 bases. Trimming cost V 9 bases and J 3 bases; bases outside gene matches: 6. Germline V gene data show CDR1 as SGHAT and CDR2 as FQNNGV. This CDR3 spans 14 amino acids. CDR3 sequence: CASNGQGVTDTQYF. CDR3 bases: TGTGCCAGTAACGGACAGGGGGTGACAGATACGCAGTATTTT.

The chain carries TRBV28 and TRBJ1-6; tentatively, D is TRBD1 (5 bases). CDR3 length: 15 residues. The germline CDR1 and CDR2 sequences are MDHEN and SYDVKM. The V end was cut by 6 bases, the J end by 5 bases, with 14 bases between. The CDR3 here is CASSPGQGNNSPLHF. CDR3 DNA sequence: TGTGCCAGCAGCCCAGGTCAGGGTAATAATTCACCCCTCCACTTT.

This chain joins TRBV5-1 and TRBJ2-3; 9 bases map to TRBD1. CDR3 length: 16 residues. Losses at the gene ends were 0 bases for V and 4 bases for J; bases not matched to a gene: 6. Germline V gene lookup returns CDR1 SGHRS and CDR2 YFSETQ. The CDR3 coding sequence is TGCGCCAGCAGCTTGGGGGGACAGGGAGAAGCAGATACGCAGTATTTT. This encodes CASSLGGQGEADTQYF.

The sample holds one count of this clone. DNA for the CDR3: TGTGCCAGCAGTTACGGGCCATCCTCCCTGGGCTATGAGCAGTTCTTC. The encoded protein is CASSYGPSSLGYEQFF. The J gene is TRBJ2-1, the V gene TRBV6-2 or TRBV6-3; D is undetermined. The CDR3 length is 16 residues. The germline V gene encodes CDR1 MNHEY and CDR2 SVGEGT. V lost 2 bases to trimming and J lost 8 bases, with 19 bases between them.